This is a list of T cell receptor beta chains from one sample in a study of blood T cell repertoires in COVID-19. Profiling relied on immunoSEQ multiplex PCR, and the TCRdb table lists in-frame clones only, not all of them. Of fewer than 110,000 clones in the sample, roughly 89% are singletons; the top ten hold about 15%. Specimen: peripheral blood. These receptors were taken from a woman of 80 years or more in a cohort sampled during active COVID-19. Both conserved end residues are part of each CDR3. The order of the fields is CDR3 length, clone size, V gene, D gene, J gene, CDR3 protein, CDR3 DNA. The D gene is left open where the match is weak. Size tells how often a clone was seen (once, few, many) or the class of an expanded clone, and some rows leave it out.

>13|few|TRBV28|TRBD1|TRBJ1-2
CASSSGGPYGYTF
TGTGCCAGCAGTTCAGGGGGCCCCTATGGCTACACCTTC
>15|.|TRBV5-1|.|TRBJ1-4
CASSASGVLNEKLFF
TGCGCCAGCAGCGCTTCAGGGGTCCTTAATGAAAAACTGTTTTTT
>15|.|TRBV6-5|TRBD1|TRBJ2-5
CASRPTGVTGSTQYF
TGTGCCAGCAGGCCGACAGGGGTCACCGGGTCGACCCAGTACTTC
>14|.|TRBV27|.|TRBJ1-1
CASSLDDRSTEAFF
TGTGCCAGCAGTTTGGATGACAGGTCAACTGAAGCTTTCTTT
>16|.|TRBV20-1|TRBD2|TRBJ2-1
CSASAVAGVLYNEQFF
TGCAGTGCTAGTGCCGTAGCGGGAGTCCTTTACAATGAGCAGTTCTTC
>15|.|TRBV9|TRBD2|TRBJ2-1
CASSVTGTSGNEQFF
TGTGCCAGCAGCGTCACCGGGACTAGCGGCAATGAGCAGTTCTTC
>15|.|TRBV7-2|TRBD2|TRBJ2-7
CASSPLAGGPYEQYF
TGTGCCAGCAGCCCACTAGCGGGGGGACCCTACGAGCAGTACTTC
>18|.|TRBV6-4|TRBD2|TRBJ2-1
CASSRTSGSYSNYNEQFF
TGTGCCAGCAGCCGGACTAGCGGGAGTTATTCGAATTACAATGAGCAGTTCTTC
>17|.|TRBV7-5|.|TRBJ2-7
CARSLSRRASGAYEQYF
TGTGCCAGAAGCTTATCACGGAGGGCTAGCGGAGCCTACGAGCAGTACTTC
>12|.|TRBV10-2|.|TRBJ2-7
CASRDNSHEQYF
TGCGCCAGCAGGGACAATAGCCACGAGCAGTACTTC
>14|.|TRBV2|TRBD2|TRBJ2-1
CASTTAGAYNEQFF
TGTGCCAGCACCACAGCGGGAGCCTACAATGAGCAGTTCTTC
>13|.|TRBV6-5|.|TRBJ2-7
CASTLGVGYEQYF
TGTGCCAGCACCCTAGGCGTAGGATACGAGCAGTACTTC
>13|.|TRBV7-2|.|TRBJ2-5
CASSLAQGETQYF
TGTGCCAGCAGCTTAGCTCAGGGAGAGACCCAGTACTTC
>15|.|TRBV6-5|.|TRBJ1-5
CASSPDRRSNQPQHF
TGTGCCAGCAGCCCCGACAGGCGGAGCAATCAGCCCCAGCATTTT
>16|.|TRBV24-1|TRBD1|TRBJ2-3
CATSDPGQVGTDTQYF
TGTGCCACCAGTGATCCTGGACAGGTCGGCACAGATACGCAGTATTTT
>18|.|TRBV4-1|TRBD2|TRBJ2-1
CASSQGSSGGTLDNEQFF
TGCGCCAGCAGCCAAGGCTCTAGCGGGGGGACCCTAGACAATGAGCAGTTCTTC
>13|.|TRBV5-1|TRBD1|TRBJ1-5
CASSEGQNQPQHF
TGCGCCAGCAGCGAGGGACAGAATCAGCCCCAGCATTTT
>15|.|TRBV28|.|TRBJ1-2
CASRRHSGNDYGYTF
TGTGCCAGCAGGCGCCATTCAGGGAACGACTATGGCTACACCTTC
>15|.|TRBV11-2|TRBD1|TRBJ2-1
CASSPDRSSYNEQFF
TGTGCCAGCAGCCCGGACAGGAGCTCCTACAATGAGCAGTTCTTC
>14|.|TRBV19|.|TRBJ1-5
CASSIGTQYQPQHF
TGTGCCAGTAGTATCGGGACTCAATATCAGCCCCAGCATTTT
>14|once|TRBV5-1|TRBD1|TRBJ1-3
CASSTTGGGNTIYF
TGCGCCAGCAGCACGACAGGGGGTGGAAACACCATATATTTT
>15|.|TRBV10-3|.|TRBJ1-1
CAISDPRGTNTEAFF
TGTGCCATCAGTGACCCTAGGGGGACGAACACTGAAGCTTTCTTT
>20|.|TRBV27|TRBD1|TRBJ2-6
CASSLLSRDRGLTGANVLTF
TGTGCCAGCAGTTTATTGAGTAGGGACAGGGGGCTAACTGGGGCCAACGTCCTGACTTTC
>15|once|TRBV19|TRBD2|TRBJ2-5
CASSFTSGRGETQYF
TGTGCCAGTAGTTTTACTAGCGGGAGAGGGGAGACCCAGTACTTC
>14|.|TRBV7-2|.|TRBJ2-3
CASSLEAGSGTQYF
TGTGCCAGCAGCTTAGAGGCCGGGAGTGGTACGCAGTATTTT
>17|.|TRBV27|.|TRBJ2-7
CASSRSWSRLATYEQYF
TGTGCCAGCAGCCGATCGTGGTCTCGCCTGGCAACCTACGAGCAGTACTTC
>14|.|TRBV6-4|.|TRBJ2-1
CASSGHPLNNEQFF
TGTGCCAGCAGCGGACACCCACTTAACAATGAGCAGTTCTTC
>14|.|TRBV10-3|TRBD1|TRBJ2-1
CAIMGQGQYNEQFF
TGTGCCATCATGGGACAGGGACAATACAATGAGCAGTTCTTC
>14|.|TRBV6-5|TRBD1|TRBJ1-1
CASPTGDWGTEAFF
TGTGCCAGTCCAACAGGGGACTGGGGCACTGAAGCTTTCTTT
>16|.|TRBV5-8|.|TRBJ1-5
CASSPTTGLSNQPQHF
TGTGCCAGCAGTCCCACTACAGGATTGAGCAATCAGCCCCAGCATTTT
>15|.|TRBV19|.|TRBJ1-2
CASIETGTGRGGYTF
TGTGCCAGTATCGAAACAGGGACGGGAAGGGGTGGCTACACCTTC
>15|.|TRBV25-1|TRBD2|TRBJ2-1
CASSGTSGGADEQFF
TGTGCCAGCAGTGGAACTAGCGGGGGGGCCGATGAGCAGTTCTTC
>15|.|TRBV3-1/TRBV3-2|TRBD2|TRBJ2-1
CASSASGRPYNEQFF
TGTGCCAGCAGCGCTAGCGGGAGGCCCTACAATGAGCAGTTCTTC
>14|.|TRBV4-1|.|TRBJ2-1
CASSQTSVGNEQFF
TGCGCCAGCAGCCAGACTAGTGTGGGCAATGAGCAGTTCTTC
>15|.|TRBV7-2|.|TRBJ1-4
CASSFGPGADEKLFF
TGTGCCAGCAGCTTTGGCCCAGGGGCAGATGAAAAACTGTTTTTT
>14|.|TRBV6-1|.|TRBJ1-2
CASSEMVPNYGYTF
TGTGCCAGCAGTGAAATGGTACCCAACTATGGCTATACCTTC
>12|.|TRBV6-5|TRBD1|TRBJ1-2
CASTLGQGTYTF
TGTGCCAGCACCCTGGGACAGGGGACGTACACCTTC
>14|.|TRBV4-2|.|TRBJ1-3
CASSQGRPGNTIYF
TGTGCCAGCAGCCAAGGCAGGCCCGGAAACACCATATATTTT
>15|.|TRBV5-1|TRBD1|TRBJ2-3
CASSLGQGATDTQYF
TGCGCCAGCAGCCTGGGACAGGGGGCAACAGATACGCAGTATTTT
>16|.|TRBV7-8|.|TRBJ2-7
CASSADGGGHSYEQYF
TGTGCCAGCAGCGCGGACGGCGGGGGCCACTCCTACGAGCAGTACTTC
>12|.|TRBV12-3/TRBV12-4|.|TRBJ1-3
CASSFQGNTIYF
TGTGCCAGCAGTTTCCAGGGAAACACCATATATTTT
>15|.|TRBV4-1|.|TRBJ2-2
CASSQARYDTGELFF
TGCGCCAGCAGCCAGGCGCGGTATGACACCGGGGAGCTGTTTTTT